This is a list of T cell receptor beta chains from one sample in a study of early T cells in non-severe SARS-CoV-2 infection. TCRdb reprocessed the 5' RACE reads with MiXCR, giving one entry per CDR3 protein. The sample gives around 44,000 distinct CDR3 sequences, approximately 7.6% of which show up once; roughly 6% is in the top ten. The specimen sequenced was whole blood. The receptor set was obtained from an adult who was a healthcare worker with PCR-confirmed SARS-CoV-2 infection or an uninfected control (not recorded which). CDR3s include the opening cysteine and the closing phenylalanine or tryptophan. A D gene is named only where the DNA matches it firmly. A row's size may be missing; if present it is once, few, many or a size class.

V gene	J gene	clone size	D gene	CDR3 DNA	CDR3 protein
TRBV27	TRBJ2-3	many	TRBD1	TGTGCCAGCAGTCCTCGGGACAGGGGTTCAGATACGCAGTATTTT	CASSPRDRGSDTQYF
TRBV12-3/TRBV12-4	TRBJ1-1	many	NA	TGTGCCAGCAGTTTGAAGGTGACAGCTGAAGCTTTCTTT	CASSLKVTAEAFF
TRBV6-2/TRBV6-3	TRBJ2-3	many	NA	TGTGCCAGCAACAACGCGGATACGCAGTATTTT	CASNNADTQYF
TRBV5-1	TRBJ2-3	few	TRBD2	TGCGCCAGCAGCTCTGAACTAGCGGGGACCACAGATACGCAGTATTTT	CASSSELAGTTDTQYF
TRBV28	TRBJ1-6	NA	NA	TGTGTCAGCATCCCGACAGCCTATAATTCACCCCTCCACTTT	CVSIPTAYNSPLHF
TRBV7-9	TRBJ2-5	NA	TRBD2	TGTGCCAGCAGCCCACAGTACAGGGGTCTAGCGGGAAACCTTCAAGAGACCCAGTACTTC	CASSPQYRGLAGNLQETQYF
TRBV10-1	TRBJ1-6	many	NA	TGCGCCAGCCCCCCAGAGGGAAGACCCCTCCACTTT	CASPPEGRPLHF
TRBV30	TRBJ2-4	many	TRBD2	TGTGCCTGGAGGGAATTAGCGGGGGTCAAAAACATTCAGTACTTC	CAWRELAGVKNIQYF
TRBV2	TRBJ1-1	many	TRBD1	TGTGCCAGCAGAAACAGGGGGGGAACCACTGAAGCTTTCTTT	CASRNRGGTTEAFF
TRBV24-1	TRBJ1-2	many	TRBD1	TGTGCCACCAGTGATTCGACAGGGGGGGCGCGGGCCTATGGCTACACCTTC	CATSDSTGGARAYGYTF
TRBV29-1	TRBJ1-2	many	NA	TGCAGCGTTGAAGAGACGAACAAGCCGCCCGAGAACTATGGCTACACCTTC	CSVEETNKPPENYGYTF
TRBV24-1	TRBJ2-2	few	NA	TGTGCCTCCTCGGGGCGAAACACCGGGGAGCTGTTTTTT	CASSGRNTGELFF
TRBV11-2	TRBJ2-1	many	TRBD2	TGTGCCAGCAGCTTAGTCGGACTAGCGGGGCCTAACAATGAGCAGTTCTTC	CASSLVGLAGPNNEQFF
TRBV11-2	TRBJ2-3	NA	TRBD1	TGTGCCAGCAGCTTAGTGGGGACAGGGGGATCACGCGCAGATACGCAGTATTTT	CASSLVGTGGSRADTQYF
TRBV6-2/TRBV6-3	TRBJ1-6	NA	NA	TGTGCCAGCAGATACAGAAGGCTGGGATCACCCCTCCACTTT	CASRYRRLGSPLHF
TRBV3-1	TRBJ1-1	many	NA	TGTGCCAGCAGCCACTCGGGCGGGGGCACTGAAGCTTTCTTT	CASSHSGGGTEAFF